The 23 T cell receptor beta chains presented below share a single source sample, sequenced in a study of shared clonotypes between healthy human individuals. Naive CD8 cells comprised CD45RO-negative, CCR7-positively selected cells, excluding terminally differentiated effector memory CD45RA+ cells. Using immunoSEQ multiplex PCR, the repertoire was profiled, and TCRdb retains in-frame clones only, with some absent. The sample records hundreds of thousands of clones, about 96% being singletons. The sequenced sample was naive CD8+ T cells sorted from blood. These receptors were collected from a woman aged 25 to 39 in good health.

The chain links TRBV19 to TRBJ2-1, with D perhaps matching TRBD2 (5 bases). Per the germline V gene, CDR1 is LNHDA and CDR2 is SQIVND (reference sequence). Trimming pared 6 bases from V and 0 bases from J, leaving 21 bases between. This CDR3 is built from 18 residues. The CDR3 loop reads CASSHDRGPLSSYNEQFF. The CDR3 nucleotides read TGTGCCAGTAGCCACGACCGGGGTCCCCTAAGCTCCTACAATGAGCAGTTCTTC.

The CDR3: CASSRGLAGDTQYF. CDR3 sequence (DNA): TGTGCCAGTAGTAGGGGACTAGCGGGAGATACGCAGTATTTT. The chain is built from TRBV19 and TRBJ2-3; 12 nucleotides line up with TRBD2. CDR3 size: 14 residues. Germline V lookup: CDR1 LNHDA, CDR2 SQIVND (reference sequence). J lost 5 bases, V lost 4 bases, and 1 base had no gene match. The full variable domain, completed using reference TRBV19 and TRBJ2-3, is DGGITQSPKYLFRKEGQNVTLSCEQNLNHDAMYWYRQDPGQGLRLIYYSQIVNDFQKGDIAEGYSVSREKKESFPLTVTSAQKNPTAFYLCASSRGLAGDTQYFGPGTRLTVL.

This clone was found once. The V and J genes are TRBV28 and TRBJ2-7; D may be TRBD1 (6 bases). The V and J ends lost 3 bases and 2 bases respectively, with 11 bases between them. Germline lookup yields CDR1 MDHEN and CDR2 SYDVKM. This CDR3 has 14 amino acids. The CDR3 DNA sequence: TGTGCCAGCAGTTTCCGGACAGTAACCTACGAGCAGTACTTC. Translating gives CASSFRTVTYEQYF.

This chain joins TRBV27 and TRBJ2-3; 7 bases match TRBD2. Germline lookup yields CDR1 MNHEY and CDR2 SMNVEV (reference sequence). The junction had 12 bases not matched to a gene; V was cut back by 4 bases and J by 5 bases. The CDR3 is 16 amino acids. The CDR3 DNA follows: TGTGCCAGCAGTTCCTCGGGCGGGAGTCAGGGAGATACGCAGTATTTT. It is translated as CASSSSGGSQGDTQYF.

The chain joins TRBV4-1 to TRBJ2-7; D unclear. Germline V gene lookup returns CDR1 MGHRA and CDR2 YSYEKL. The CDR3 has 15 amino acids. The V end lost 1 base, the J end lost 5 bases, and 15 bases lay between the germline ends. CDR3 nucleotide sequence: TGCGCCAGCAGCCAAGTCGGTGGGCCCCATGACGAGCAGTACTTC. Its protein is CASSQVGGPHDEQYF.

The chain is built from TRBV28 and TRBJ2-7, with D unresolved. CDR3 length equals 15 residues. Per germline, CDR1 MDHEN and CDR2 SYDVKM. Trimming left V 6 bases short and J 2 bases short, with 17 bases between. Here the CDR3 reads CASSFEPGATYEQYF. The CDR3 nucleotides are TGTGCCAGCAGCTTCGAACCGGGTGCTACCTACGAGCAGTACTTC.

CDR3 residues: CASSLTGGTGELFF. The CDR3 DNA follows: TGTGCCAGCAGCTTAACGGGAGGAACCGGGGAGCTGTTTTTT. The rearrangement joins TRBV7-3 to TRBJ2-2; D is perhaps TRBD2 (6 bases). The germline V gene has CDR1 SGHTA and CDR2 FQGTGA. Trimming removed 0 bases at V and 5 bases at J, with 7 bases between. This CDR3 is built from 14 residues.

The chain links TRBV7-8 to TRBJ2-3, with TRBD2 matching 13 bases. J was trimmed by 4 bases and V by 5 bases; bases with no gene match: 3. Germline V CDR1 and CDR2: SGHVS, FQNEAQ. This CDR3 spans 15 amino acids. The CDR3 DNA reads TGTGCCAGCAGCCAAACTAGCGGGAGGGCAGATACGCAGTATTTT. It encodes CASSQTSGRADTQYF.

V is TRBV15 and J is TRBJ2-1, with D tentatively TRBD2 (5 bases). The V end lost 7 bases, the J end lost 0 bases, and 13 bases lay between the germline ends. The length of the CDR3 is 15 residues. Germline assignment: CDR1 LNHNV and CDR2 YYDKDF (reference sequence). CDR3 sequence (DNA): TGTGCCACCAATGGCGAGCGGAGCTCCTACAATGAGCAGTTCTTC. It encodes CATNGERSSYNEQFF.

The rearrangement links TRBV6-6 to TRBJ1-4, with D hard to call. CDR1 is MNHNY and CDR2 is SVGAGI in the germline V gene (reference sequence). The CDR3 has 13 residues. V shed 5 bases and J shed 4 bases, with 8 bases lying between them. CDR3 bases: TGTGCCAGCAGTCTGGGATATAATGAAAAACTGTTTTTT. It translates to CASSLGYNEKLFF.

The chain's CDR3 is CASSPGTSGRLSTDTQYF. DNA for the CDR3: TGTGCCAGCAGCCCCGGGACTAGCGGGAGGCTTAGCACAGATACGCAGTATTTT. The chain joins TRBV9 to TRBJ2-3; 15 positions match TRBD2. From germline, CDR1 is SGDLS and CDR2 YYNGEE. With 4 bases clipped from V and 0 bases from J, the junction kept 6 bases outside the gene matches. The CDR3 is 18 residues long. Complete variable domain (other parts from reference TRBV9 and TRBJ2-3): DSGVTQTPKHLITATGQRVTLRCSPRSGDLSVYWYQQSLDQGLQFLIQYYNGEERAKGNILERFSAQQFPDLHSELNLSSLELGDSALYFCASSPGTSGRLSTDTQYFGPGTRLTVL.

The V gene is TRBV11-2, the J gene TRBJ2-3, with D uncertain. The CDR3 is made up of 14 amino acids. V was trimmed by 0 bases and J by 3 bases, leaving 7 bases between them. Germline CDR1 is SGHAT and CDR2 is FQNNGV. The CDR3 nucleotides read TGTGCCAGCAGCTTAGAACCAGTTACAGATACGCAGTATTTT. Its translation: CASSLEPVTDTQYF.

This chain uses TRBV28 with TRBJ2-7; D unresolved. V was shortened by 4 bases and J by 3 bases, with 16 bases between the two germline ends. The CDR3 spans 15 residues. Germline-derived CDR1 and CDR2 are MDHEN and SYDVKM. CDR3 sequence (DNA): TGTGCCAGCAGTTCCCCGTTGAGGTGGAACTACGAGCAGTACTTC. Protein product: CASSSPLRWNYEQYF.

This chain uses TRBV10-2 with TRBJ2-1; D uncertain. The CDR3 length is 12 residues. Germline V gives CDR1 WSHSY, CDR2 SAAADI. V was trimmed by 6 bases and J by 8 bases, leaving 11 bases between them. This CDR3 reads CASRIRIDEQFF. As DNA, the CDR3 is TGCGCCAGCAGGATAAGAATAGATGAGCAGTTCTTC.

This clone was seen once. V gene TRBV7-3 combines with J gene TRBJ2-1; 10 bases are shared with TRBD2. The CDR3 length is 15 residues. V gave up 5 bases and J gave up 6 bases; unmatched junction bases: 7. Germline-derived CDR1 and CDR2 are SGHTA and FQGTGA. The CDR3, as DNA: TGTGCCAGCAGCCCCTTAGCGGGAGGATTCAATGAGCAGTTCTTC. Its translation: CASSPLAGGFNEQFF.

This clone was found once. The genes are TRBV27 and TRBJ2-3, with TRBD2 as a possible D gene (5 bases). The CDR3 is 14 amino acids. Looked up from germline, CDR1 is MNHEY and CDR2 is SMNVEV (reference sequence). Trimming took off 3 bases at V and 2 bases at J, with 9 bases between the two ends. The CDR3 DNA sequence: TGTGCCAGCAGTTTGGTAGCGTTCACAGATACGCAGTATTTT. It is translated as CASSLVAFTDTQYF.

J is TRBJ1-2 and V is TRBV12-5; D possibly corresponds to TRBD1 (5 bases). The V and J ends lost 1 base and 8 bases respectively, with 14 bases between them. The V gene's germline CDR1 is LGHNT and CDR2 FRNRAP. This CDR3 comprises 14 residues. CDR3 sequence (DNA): TGTGCTAGTGGTTTGGGGACATATACGGGGGGCTACACCTTC. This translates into CASGLGTYTGGYTF.

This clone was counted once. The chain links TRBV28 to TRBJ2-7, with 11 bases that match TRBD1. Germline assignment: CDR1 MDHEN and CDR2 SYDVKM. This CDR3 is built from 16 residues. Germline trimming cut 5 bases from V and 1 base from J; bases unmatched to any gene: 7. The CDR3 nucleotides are TGTGCCAGCAGTCCCTGGACAGGGGGCTGGTCCTACGAGCAGTACTTC. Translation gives CASSPWTGGWSYEQYF.

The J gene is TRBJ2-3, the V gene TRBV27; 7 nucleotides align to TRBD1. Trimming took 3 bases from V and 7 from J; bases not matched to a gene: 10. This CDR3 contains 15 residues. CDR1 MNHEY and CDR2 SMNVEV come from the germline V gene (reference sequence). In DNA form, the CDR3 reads TGTGCCAGCAGTTTTACAGGGGCTTTGGGTAATACGCAGTATTTT. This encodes CASSFTGALGNTQYF.

The CDR3 nucleotides read TGTGCCAGCCGCCCCTTGCAGGGGGCATCCTACGAGCAGTACTTC. Amino acids: CASRPLQGASYEQYF. This chain links TRBV11-2 with TRBJ2-7, with 8 bases that match TRBD1. The CDR3 totals 15 residues. The germline gives CDR1 SGHAT, CDR2 FQNNGV. V dropped 8 bases and J dropped 1; count of bases not matched to a gene: 10.

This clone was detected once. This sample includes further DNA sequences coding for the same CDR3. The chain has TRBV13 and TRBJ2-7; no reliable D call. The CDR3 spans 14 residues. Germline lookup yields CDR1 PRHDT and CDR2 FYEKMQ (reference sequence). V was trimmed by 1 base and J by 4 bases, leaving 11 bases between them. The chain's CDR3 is CASSLAGSSYEQYF. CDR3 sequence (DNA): TGTGCCAGCAGCTTAGCCGGGTCCAGTTACGAGCAGTACTTC.

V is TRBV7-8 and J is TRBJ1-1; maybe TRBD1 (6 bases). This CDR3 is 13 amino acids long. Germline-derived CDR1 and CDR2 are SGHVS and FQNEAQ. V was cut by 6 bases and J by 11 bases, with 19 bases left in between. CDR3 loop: CASSLYPGHDAFF. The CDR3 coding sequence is TGTGCCAGCAGTTTATACCCGGGACACGATGCTTTCTTT. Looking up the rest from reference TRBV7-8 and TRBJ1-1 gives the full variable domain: GAGVSQSPRYKVAKRGQDVALRCDPISGHVSLFWYQQALGQGPEFLTYFQNEAQLDKSGLPSDRFFAERPEGSVSTLKIQRTQQEDSAVYLCASSLYPGHDAFFGQGTRLTVV.

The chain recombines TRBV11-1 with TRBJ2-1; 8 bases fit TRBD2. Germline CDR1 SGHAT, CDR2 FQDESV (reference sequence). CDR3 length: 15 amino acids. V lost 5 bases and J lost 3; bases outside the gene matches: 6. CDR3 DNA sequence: TGTGCCAGCAGCCCGCCGGGACTAGACTACAATGAGCAGTTCTTC. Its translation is CASSPPGLDYNEQFF.